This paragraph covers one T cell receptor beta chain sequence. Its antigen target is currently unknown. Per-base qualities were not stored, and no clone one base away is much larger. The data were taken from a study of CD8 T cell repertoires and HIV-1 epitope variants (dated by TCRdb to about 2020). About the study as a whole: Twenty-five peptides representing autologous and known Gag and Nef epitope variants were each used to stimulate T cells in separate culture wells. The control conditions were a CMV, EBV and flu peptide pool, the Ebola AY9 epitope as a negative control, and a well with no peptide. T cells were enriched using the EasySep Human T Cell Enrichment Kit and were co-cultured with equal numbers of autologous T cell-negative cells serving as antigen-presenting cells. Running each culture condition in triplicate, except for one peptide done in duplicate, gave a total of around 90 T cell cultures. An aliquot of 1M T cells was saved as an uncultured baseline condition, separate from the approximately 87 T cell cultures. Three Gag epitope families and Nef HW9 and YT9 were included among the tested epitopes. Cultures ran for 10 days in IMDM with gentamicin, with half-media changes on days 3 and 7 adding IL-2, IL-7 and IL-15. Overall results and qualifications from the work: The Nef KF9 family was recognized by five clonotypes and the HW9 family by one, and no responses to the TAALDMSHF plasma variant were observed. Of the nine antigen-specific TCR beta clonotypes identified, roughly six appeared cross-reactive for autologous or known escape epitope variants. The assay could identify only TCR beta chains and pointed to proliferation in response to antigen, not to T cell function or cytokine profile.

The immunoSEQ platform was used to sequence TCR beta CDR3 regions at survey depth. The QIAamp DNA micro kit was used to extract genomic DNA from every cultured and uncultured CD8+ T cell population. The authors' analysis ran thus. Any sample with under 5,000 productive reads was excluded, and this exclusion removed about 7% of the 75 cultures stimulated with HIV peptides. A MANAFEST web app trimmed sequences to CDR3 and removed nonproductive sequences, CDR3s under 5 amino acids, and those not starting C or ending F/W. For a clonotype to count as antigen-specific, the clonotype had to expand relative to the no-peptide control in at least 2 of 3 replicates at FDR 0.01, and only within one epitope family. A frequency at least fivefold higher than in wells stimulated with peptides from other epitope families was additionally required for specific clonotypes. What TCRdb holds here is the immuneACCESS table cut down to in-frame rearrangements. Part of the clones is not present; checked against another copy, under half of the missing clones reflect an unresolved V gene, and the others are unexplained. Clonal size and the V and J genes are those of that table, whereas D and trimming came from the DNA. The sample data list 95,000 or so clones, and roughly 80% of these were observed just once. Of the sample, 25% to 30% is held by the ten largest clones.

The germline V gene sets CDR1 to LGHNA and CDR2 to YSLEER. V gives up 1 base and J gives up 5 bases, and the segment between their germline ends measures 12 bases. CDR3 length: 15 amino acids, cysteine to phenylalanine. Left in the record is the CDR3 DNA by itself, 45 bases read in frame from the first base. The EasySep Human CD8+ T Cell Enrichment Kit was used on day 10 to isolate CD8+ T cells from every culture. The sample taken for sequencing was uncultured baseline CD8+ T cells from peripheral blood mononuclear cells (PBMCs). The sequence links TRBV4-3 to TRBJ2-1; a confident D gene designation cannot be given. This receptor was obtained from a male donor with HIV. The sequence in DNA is TGCGCCAGCAGCCAAGTTTGGGCTGTGAACAATGAGCAGTTCTTC. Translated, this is CASSQVWAVNNEQFF.